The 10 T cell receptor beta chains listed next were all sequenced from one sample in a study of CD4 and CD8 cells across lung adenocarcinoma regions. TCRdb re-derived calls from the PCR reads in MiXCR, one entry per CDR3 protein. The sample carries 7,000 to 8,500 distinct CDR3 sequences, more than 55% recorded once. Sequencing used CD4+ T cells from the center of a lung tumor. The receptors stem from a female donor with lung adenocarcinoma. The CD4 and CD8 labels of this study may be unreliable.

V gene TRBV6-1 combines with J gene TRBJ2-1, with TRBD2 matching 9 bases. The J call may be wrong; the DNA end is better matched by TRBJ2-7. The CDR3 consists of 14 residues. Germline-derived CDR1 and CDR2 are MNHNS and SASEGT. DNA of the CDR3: TGTGCCAGAAGTAGCGGGGGATCCCCCTACGAGCAGTACTTC. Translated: CARSSGGSPYEQYF.

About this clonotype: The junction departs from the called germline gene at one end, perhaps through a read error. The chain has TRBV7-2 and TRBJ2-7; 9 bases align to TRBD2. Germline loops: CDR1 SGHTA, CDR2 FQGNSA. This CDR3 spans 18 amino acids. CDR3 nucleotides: TGTGCCAGCAGCCCACGCCCCTCGCTAGCGGGGATGCAAGAGACCCAGTACTTT. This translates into CASSPRPSLAGMQETQYF.

The CDR3 sequence: CASSPSSAYGYTF. The DNA for the CDR3 is TGTGCCAGCAGCCCATCCTCCGCTTATGGCTACACCTTC. This chain connects TRBV28 to TRBJ1-2, with no clear D. Per the germline V gene, CDR1 is MDHEN and CDR2 is SYDVKM. With 6 bases removed from V and 5 bases from J, the gap between germline ends came to 13 bases. The CDR3 is made up of 13 amino acids.

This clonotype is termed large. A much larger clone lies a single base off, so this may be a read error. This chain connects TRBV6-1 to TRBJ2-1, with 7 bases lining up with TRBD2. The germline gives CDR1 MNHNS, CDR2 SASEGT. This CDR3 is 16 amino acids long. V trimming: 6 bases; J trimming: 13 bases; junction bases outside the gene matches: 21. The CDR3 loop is CASSEPSGEGEETQFF. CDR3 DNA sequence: TGTGCCAGCAGCGAGCCTTCGGGGGAGGGAGAAGAGACCCAGTTCTTC.

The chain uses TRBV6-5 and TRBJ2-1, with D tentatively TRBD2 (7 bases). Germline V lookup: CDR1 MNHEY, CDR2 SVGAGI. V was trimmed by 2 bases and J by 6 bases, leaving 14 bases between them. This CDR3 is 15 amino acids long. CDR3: CASSYTGGGGNEQFF. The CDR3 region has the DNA TGTGCCAGCAGTTACACTGGGGGAGGGGGCAATGAGCAGTTCTTC.

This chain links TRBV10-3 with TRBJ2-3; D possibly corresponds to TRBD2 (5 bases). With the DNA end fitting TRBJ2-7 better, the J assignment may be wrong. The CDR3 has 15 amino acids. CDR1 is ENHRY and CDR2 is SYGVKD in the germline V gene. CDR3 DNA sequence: TGTGCCATCACCCGGACTCGGGGTGGCACAGATACGCAGTACTTC. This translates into CAITRTRGGTDTQYF.

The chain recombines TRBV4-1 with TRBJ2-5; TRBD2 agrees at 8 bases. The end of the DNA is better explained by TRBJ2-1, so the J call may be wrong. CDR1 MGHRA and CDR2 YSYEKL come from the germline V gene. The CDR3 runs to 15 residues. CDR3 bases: TGCGCCAGCAGCCACCGACTAGCGACCAACAATGAGCAGTTCTTC. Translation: CASSHRLATNNEQFF.

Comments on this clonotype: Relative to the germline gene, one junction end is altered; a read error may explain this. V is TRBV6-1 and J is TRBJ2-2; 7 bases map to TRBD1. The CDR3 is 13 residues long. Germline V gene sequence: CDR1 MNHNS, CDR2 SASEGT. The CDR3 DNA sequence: TGTGCCAGCTCGGCGGCGGCCACAGGGGCGCTGTTTTTT. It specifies CASSAAATGALFF.

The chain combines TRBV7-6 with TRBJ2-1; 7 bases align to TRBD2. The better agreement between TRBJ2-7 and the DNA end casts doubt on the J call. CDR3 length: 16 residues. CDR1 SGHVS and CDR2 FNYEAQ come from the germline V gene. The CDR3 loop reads CASSLTTSPAEGEQYF. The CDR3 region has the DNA TGTGCCAGCAGCTTAACGACTAGCCCCGCAGAGGGCGAGCAGTACTTC.

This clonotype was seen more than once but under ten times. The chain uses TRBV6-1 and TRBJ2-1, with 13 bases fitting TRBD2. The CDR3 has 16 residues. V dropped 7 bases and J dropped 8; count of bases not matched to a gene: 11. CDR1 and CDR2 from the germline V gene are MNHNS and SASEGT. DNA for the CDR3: TGTGCCAGCACCGTACTAGCGGGAGGGTATTTGGATGAGCAGTTCTTC. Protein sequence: CASTVLAGGYLDEQFF.